Each of the 29 T cell receptor beta chains below was sequenced from the same sample in a study of T cells in narcolepsy. Repertoires were generated with immunoSEQ multiplex PCR, while TCRdb's copy carries only in-frame clones and drops some. The sample carries about 32,000 clones, around 79% recorded once. The sequencing input was CD45RA- memory CD4+ T cells from PBMCs. These receptors were obtained from a human donor with narcolepsy.

V and J are TRBV7-9 and TRBJ1-2; D unresolved. From germline, CDR1 is SEHNR and CDR2 FQNEAQ (reference sequence). The CDR3 has 13 amino acids. V dropped 5 bases and J dropped 8 bases, with 15 bases sitting between them. CDR3 protein: CASSGRGASGYTF. The CDR3 nucleotides read TGTGCCAGCAGCGGACGGGGAGCTTCGGGCTACACCTTC. Looking up the rest from reference TRBV7-9 and TRBJ1-2 gives the full variable domain: DTGVSQNPRHKITKRGQNVTFRCDPISEHNRLYWYRQTLGQGPEFLTYFQNEAQLEKSRLLSDRFSAERPKGSFSTLEIQRTEQGDSAMYLCASSGRGASGYTFGSGTRLTVV.

V usage is TRBV7-8 and J usage is TRBJ2-2; 9 bases fit TRBD1. V lost 5 bases to trimming and J lost 2 bases; unmatched junction nucleotides: 12. CDR1 and CDR2 (germline): SGHVS, FQNEAQ. CDR3 length equals 18 residues. CDR3 loop: CASSPHLRDRANTGELFF. DNA for the CDR3: TGTGCCAGCAGCCCCCATCTCCGGGACAGGGCTAACACCGGGGAGCTGTTTTTT.

V usage is TRBV9 and J usage is TRBJ2-1; 12 positions agree with TRBD2. CDR1 and CDR2 from the germline V gene are SGDLS and YYNGEE. The CDR3 totals 16 residues. With 0 bases clipped from V and 7 bases from J, the junction kept 5 bases outside the gene matches. The CDR3 sequence: CASSVGTSGRINEQFF. The CDR3, as DNA: TGTGCCAGCAGCGTAGGCACTAGCGGGAGGATAAATGAGCAGTTCTTC.

The genes are TRBV9 and TRBJ2-5; 7 bases agree with TRBD1. Judging by the DNA end, TRBJ2-7 fits better; the J call may be wrong. Germline CDR1 is SGDLS and CDR2 is YYNGEE. The CDR3 is 14 residues long. The CDR3 DNA reads as TGTGCCAGCAGCGTAGCTTTAGGGGGCAACGAGCAGTACTTC. Residues: CASSVALGGNEQYF.

About this clone: Other DNA sequences in the same sample also yield this CDR3. V usage is TRBV19 and J usage is TRBJ1-1; D perhaps matches TRBD1 (5 bases). Germline assignment: CDR1 LNHDA and CDR2 SQIVND (reference sequence). The CDR3 runs to 17 residues. Deletions cut 6 bases from V and 0 bases from J, with 20 bases between. CDR3 region: CASRSGIGGQLNTEAFF. In DNA, the CDR3 is TGTGCCAGTAGATCCGGGATCGGGGGTCAGTTGAACACTGAAGCTTTCTTT.

Only one count was recorded for this clone. The chain carries TRBV4-3 and TRBJ2-1; 7 nucleotides line up with TRBD2. Trimming removed 0 bases from V and 8 bases from J; junction bases left unmatched: 4. Germline V gives CDR1 LGHNA, CDR2 YSLEER. There are 14 residues in the CDR3. CDR3 residues: CASSQDGRRDEQFF. CDR3 coding DNA: TGCGCCAGCAGCCAAGACGGGAGGCGGGATGAGCAGTTCTTC.

This clone was picked up one time. The chain has TRBV5-6 and TRBJ2-5; no reliable D call. The CDR3 sequence is 11 residues long. The V end was cut by 1 base, the J end by 11 bases, with 9 bases between. Per germline, CDR1 SGHDT and CDR2 YYEEEE. The CDR3 DNA reads TGTGCCAGCAGCTTGCGTCAGGAGCAGTACTTC. Amino acid sequence: CASSLRQEQYF. The full variable domain, completed using reference TRBV5-6 and TRBJ2-5, is DAGVTQSPTHLIKTRGQQVTLRCSPKSGHDTVSWYQQALGQGPQFIFQYYEEEERQRGNFPDRFSGHQFPNYSSELNVNALLLGDSALYLCASSLRQEQYFGPGTRLLVL.

This chain uses TRBV7-2 with TRBJ2-3; TRBD2 matches at 12 bases. The V and J ends lost 0 bases and 4 bases, in that order; junction bases with no gene match: 11. The germline V gene encodes CDR1 SGHTA and CDR2 FQGNSA. This CDR3 is 19 amino acids long. The chain's CDR3 is CASSLAGTSGRSWPDTQYF. CDR3 nucleotides: TGTGCCAGCAGCTTAGCCGGTACTAGCGGGAGGAGTTGGCCAGATACGCAGTATTTT.

The V gene is TRBV25-1, the J gene TRBJ2-2; TRBD2 might be the D (7 bases). Per the germline V gene, CDR1 is MGHDK and CDR2 is SYGVNS. The CDR3 is 16 amino acids. Trimming pared 4 bases from V and 6 bases from J, leaving 18 bases between. CDR3 loop: CASSALFTGGAGELFF. The CDR3 bases are TGTGCCAGCAGTGCATTGTTTACGGGGGGCGCCGGGGAGCTGTTTTTT.

This chain connects TRBV5-1 to TRBJ2-7, with D perhaps matching TRBD2 (5 bases). This CDR3 region has 14 residues. V was cut by 0 bases and J by 5 bases, with 12 bases left in between. From germline, CDR1 is SGHRS and CDR2 YFSETQ. Here the CDR3 DNA reads TGCGCCAGCAGCTTGGGTAGATCGGGGAACGAGCAGTACTTC. Its protein is CASSLGRSGNEQYF.

This chain links TRBV18 with TRBJ2-7; D remains ambiguous. CDR3 length equals 13 residues. V gave up 3 bases and J gave up 3 bases, with 9 bases separating them. Germline V gene lookup returns CDR1 KGHSH and CDR2 LQKENI. Written as DNA, the CDR3 is TGTGCCAGCTCACCTGGACGGAACTACGAGCAGTACTTC. Encoded protein: CASSPGRNYEQYF.

In its sample, this clone was seen a few times. V gene TRBV2 combines with J gene TRBJ1-5; no clear D gene. The CDR3 covers 14 residues. Germline assignment: CDR1 SNHLY and CDR2 FYNNEI. V was trimmed by 3 bases and J by 4 bases, leaving 10 bases between them. DNA of the CDR3: TGTGCCAGCAGTGATTTCGTAGGGAATCAGCCCCAGCATTTT. It encodes CASSDFVGNQPQHF.

The count of this clone is one. The chain links TRBV9 to TRBJ1-5; maybe TRBD1 (6 bases). The CDR3 extends over 15 amino acids. V lost 0 bases and J 2 bases, leaving 9 bases between the germline ends. In germline, CDR1 is SGDLS, CDR2 YYNGEE. In nucleotides, the CDR3 is TGTGCCAGCAGCGTAGACGGGGGCCGCAATCAGCCCCAGCATTTT. Amino acids: CASSVDGGRNQPQHF.

The chain carries TRBV5-1 and TRBJ2-1; D is undetermined. Trimming pared 0 bases from V and 10 bases from J, leaving 11 bases between. Germline CDR1 and CDR2: SGHRS and YFSETQ. The CDR3 is made up of 13 amino acids. The CDR3 region is CASSLDTLREQFF. CDR3 coding DNA: TGCGCCAGCAGCTTGGACACCCTCAGGGAGCAGTTCTTC.

The chain carries TRBV18 and TRBJ2-1; 7 nucleotides align to TRBD1. Losses at the gene ends were 6 bases for V and 1 base for J; bases not matched to a gene: 3. Germline CDR1 and CDR2: KGHSH and LQKENI. This CDR3 contains 14 residues. The CDR3 reads CASSQDRSYNEQFF. For the CDR3, the DNA is TGTGCCAGCTCCCAGGACAGGTCCTACAATGAGCAGTTCTTC.

The V call is TRBV5-6, the J call TRBJ2-3; perhaps TRBD2 as D (5 bases). The ends were cut back, 4 bases at V and 2 bases at J, with 11 bases in the middle. The CDR3 consists of 14 residues. Germline-derived CDR1 and CDR2 are SGHDT and YYEEEE. Here the CDR3 reads CASSRPGITDTQYF. CDR3 coding DNA: TGTGCCAGCAGCCGCCCGGGGATCACAGATACGCAGTATTTT.

J is TRBJ1-3 and V is TRBV7-8, with a weak D call TRBD1 (6 bases). Trimming removed 6 bases from V and 0 bases from J, with 9 bases in between. Germline CDR1 is SGHVS and CDR2 is FQNEAQ. The CDR3 totals 14 residues. The CDR3 sequence: CASRDRFSGNTIYF. In DNA form, the CDR3 reads TGTGCCAGCAGAGACAGGTTCTCTGGAAACACCATATATTTT.

This clone occurred once. V gene TRBV6-5 combines with J gene TRBJ2-7; D perhaps matches TRBD1 (5 bases). Germline V gene sequence: CDR1 MNHEY, CDR2 SVGAGI. V gave up 2 bases and J gave up 2 bases, with 13 bases separating them. The CDR3 consists of 15 residues. The CDR3 region is CASSYRSTGTYEQYF. CDR3 sequence (DNA): TGTGCCAGCAGTTACCGTTCCACAGGTACCTACGAGCAGTACTTC.

The genes are TRBV18 and TRBJ1-2; D is possibly TRBD1 (5 bases). V lost 2 bases and J lost 5, with 9 bases in between. CDR1 KGHSH and CDR2 LQKENI come from the germline V gene. The CDR3 contains 13 residues. DNA for the CDR3: TGTGCCAGCTCACCAGACGGGACGTATGGCTACACCTTC. Translation: CASSPDGTYGYTF. The whole variable domain, remainder taken from reference TRBV18 and TRBJ1-2, is NAGVMQNPRHLVRRRGQEARLRCSPMKGHSHVYWYRQLPEEGLKFMVYLQKENIIDESGMPKERFSAEFPKEGPSILRIQQVVRGDSAAYFCASSPDGTYGYTFGSGTRLTVV.

The rearrangement uses TRBV4-3 and TRBJ2-3; possibly TRBD2 for D (5 bases). Germline CDR1 reads LGHNA; CDR2 reads YSLEER. V gave up 5 bases and J gave up 1 base, with 13 bases separating them. This CDR3 has 15 amino acids. The CDR3 is CASSKREFGTDTQYF. The CDR3 coding sequence is TGCGCCAGCAGCAAAAGGGAGTTCGGCACAGATACGCAGTATTTT.

The CDR3 DNA reads as TGTGCCAGCAGCAAAGACTTGGCGGGAGGAGGTGATACGCAGTATTTT. Encoded protein: CASSKDLAGGGDTQYF. The J gene is TRBJ2-3, the V gene TRBV21-1; the table's D call TRBD2 went unverified against the DNA. TRBV21-1 is given as a pseudogene. The length of the CDR3 is 16 residues.

This clone has a handful of counts. This chain joins TRBV5-1 and TRBJ2-7, with 11 bases identical to TRBD1. Germline CDR1 SGHRS, CDR2 YFSETQ. The CDR3 totals 17 residues. Unmatched junction bases numbered 15, after V lost 4 bases and J lost 6 bases. The DNA for the CDR3 is TGCGCCAGCAGCCCGAGTTTAGGGACAGGGGGGGCGAGCGAGCAGTACTTC. It specifies CASSPSLGTGGASEQYF.

The gene calls are TRBV28 and TRBJ1-2; the D gene is possibly TRBD1 (6 bases). From germline, CDR1 is MDHEN and CDR2 SYDVKM. The CDR3 sequence is 16 residues long. V was trimmed by 5 bases and J by 3 bases, leaving 19 bases between them. CDR3 bases: TGTGCCAGCAGTCCGAGCAGGGGAAGGGGATACTATGGCTACACCTTC. Protein: CASSPSRGRGYYGYTF.

Notes on this clone: An end of the junction differs from the germline gene, which may be a read error. The chain is built from TRBV7-7 and TRBJ2-1, with a weak D call TRBD2 (6 bases). This CDR3 is built from 12 residues. Germline CDR1 and CDR2: SSHAT and FNYEAQ (reference sequence). CDR3 protein: CASSPGGTEQFF. CDR3 nucleotide sequence: TGTGCTAGCAGCCCCGGAGGGACTGAGCAGTTCTTC.

V usage is TRBV25-1 and J usage is TRBJ1-1; D may be TRBD1 (5 bases). Germline lookup yields CDR1 MGHDK and CDR2 SYGVNS. V lost 6 bases and J lost 2, with 13 bases in between. CDR3 length: 14 amino acids. The CDR3 loop reads CASRQPGLNTEAFF. The CDR3 coding sequence is TGTGCCAGCAGGCAGCCAGGGCTCAACACTGAAGCTTTCTTT. Together with reference TRBV25-1 and TRBJ1-1, the CDR3 gives the full variable domain: EADIYQTPRYLVIGTGKKITLECSQTMGHDKMYWYQQDPGMELHLIHYSYGVNSTEKGDLSSESTVSRIRTEHFPLTLESARPSHTSQYLCASRQPGLNTEAFFGQGTRLTVV.

The chain uses TRBV14 and TRBJ1-2; D possibly corresponds to TRBD1 (5 bases). Germline CDR1 and CDR2: SGHDN and FVKESK. The CDR3 runs to 16 residues. Trimming cost V 0 bases and J 5 bases, with 16 bases left between them. This chain's CDR3 is CASSQEGVPTRYGYTF. As DNA, the CDR3 is TGTGCCAGCAGCCAAGAGGGGGTTCCGACTCGGTATGGCTACACCTTC. Filled out from reference TRBV14 and TRBJ1-2, the complete variable domain reads EAGVTQFPSHSVIEKGQTVTLRCDPISGHDNLYWYRRVMGKEIKFLLHFVKESKQDESGMPNNRFLAERTGGTYSTLKVQPAELEDSGVYFCASSQEGVPTRYGYTFGSGTRLTVV.

The genes are TRBV10-3 and TRBJ2-2; TRBD2 matches at 12 bases. The CDR3 covers 15 residues. Per germline, CDR1 ENHRY and CDR2 SYGVKD. Trimming at V came to 10 bases and at J to 5 bases, leaving 8 bases not matched to a gene. This CDR3 reads CATQDGTSGTGELFF. The CDR3 DNA sequence: TGTGCCACGCAGGACGGGACTAGCGGGACCGGGGAGCTGTTTTTT.

DNA for the CDR3: TGTGCCAGTAGTATACTAGCGGGAGGCTCGGAGACCCAGTACTTC. Protein product: CASSILAGGSETQYF. This rearrangement joins TRBV19 to TRBJ2-5; 11 bases map to TRBD2. This CDR3 has 15 residues. Germline CDR1 LNHDA, CDR2 SQIVND (reference sequence). J lost 5 bases, V lost 2 bases, and 4 bases had no gene match.

This clone was observed a handful of times. CDR3 sequence reads: CASSVAEREVGNEQFF. The DNA of the CDR3 is TGTGCCAGCAGCGTAGCAGAGCGGGAGGTTGGGAATGAGCAGTTCTTC. This chain connects TRBV9 to TRBJ2-1; 9 positions agree with TRBD2. This CDR3 contains 16 residues. The V gene's germline CDR1 is SGDLS and CDR2 YYNGEE. V was clipped by 0 bases and J by 7 bases; unmatched bases: 8.